This note documents a single TCR beta chain sequence. Its antigen is unidentified. Use of 60 Vbeta and 13 Jbeta primers characterized the PCR. This table comes from immunoSEQ multiplex PCR, and its TCRdb copy is limited to in-frame clones, with some not included. This table has around 140,000 clones, around 90% appearing once. These data originate in a study of cytomegalovirus exposure and HLA in healthy donors. The study sampled nominally healthy donors, though unrecorded immune exposures were likely. Study-level findings and limits: Exclusion applied to some V segments, including TRBV6-2 and TRBV6-3, as they were indistinguishable. Most subjects had HLA-A and HLA-B alleles reportedly predicted accurately by TCR beta sequences. Diagnosis of cytomegalovirus status made by the classifier reportedly showed high specificity and sensitivity.

The germline V and J ends were trimmed by 4 bases and 8 bases, with 12 bases remaining between them. The CDR3 covers 12 residues. Per germline, CDR1 SGHNT and CDR2 YYREEE (reference sequence). The sequence derives from a woman in her 40s in good health and CMV-seronegative. V and J are TRBV5-4 and TRBJ1-2; D gene uncertain. The material sequenced was PBMCs. The CDR3 loop reads CASSMLAAGYTF. The CDR3 coding sequence is TGTGCCAGCAGCATGCTCGCGGCGGGCTACACCTTC.